This TCR beta chain was documented in a study of patients and donors after allogeneic stem cell transplantation. MiXCR, run by TCRdb on the RT-PCR reads, gives a single entry per CDR3 protein. The data contain hundreds of thousands of distinct CDR3 sequences, around 15% of them singletons. Between the trimmed V and J ends, which lost 3 bases and 3 bases, there was a span of 11 bases. The CDR3 sequence is 14 residues long. Germline CDR1 reads MGHRA; CDR2 reads YSYEKL. The receptor comes from a human donor who was either an allogeneic HSCT recipient or a stem cell or donor lymphocyte infusion donor (not recorded which). It is not recorded whose cells these are; they may come from a transplant donor. The rearrangement uses TRBV4-1 and TRBJ1-1, with D maybe TRBD1 (5 bases). What was sequenced was blood, either unsorted or a sorted T cell fraction (not recorded which). The CDR3: CASSHRSRDTEAFF. CDR3 coding DNA: TGCGCCAGCAGCCACCGGAGCAGGGACACTGAAGCTTTCTTT.